This T cell receptor beta chain stems from a study of vaccination effects on CD4 cells after COVID-19 (dated by TCRdb to between 2020 and 2023). With respect to the entire study: Each participant got two doses of an mRNA SARS-CoV-2 vaccine, either BNT162b2 or mRNA-1273. In the study, cultures from other donors were sequenced using the Oncomine TCR Beta short-read assay on an Illumina iSeq 100. The full study included around ten COVID-19 convalescent patients and a few SARS-CoV-2-naive healthy vaccine recipients. SARS-CoV-2 spike-specific CD4+ TCR repertoires were compared before and after mRNA vaccination in COVID-19 convalescent patients and in infection-naive vaccine recipients.

Details on this clone: Its binding antigen is unknown. Base quality data are lacking; no much larger clone is found one base away.

Overall study results and their limits: In healthy vaccine recipients, vaccine-induced clones were almost all SARS-CoV-2 mono-reactive, with only 1 of 255 cross-reactive with common cold coronaviruses. At late post-vaccination timepoints, both infection-induced and vaccine-induced clones showed marked clonal contraction, consistent with waning T cell responses. The study was limited by a small number of convalescent patients, and early post-infection timepoints were lacking.

The germline V gene sets CDR1 to SNHLY and CDR2 to FYNNEI. After removal of 8 bases from V and 5 bases from J, the junction retains 7 bases not matched to a gene. The CDR3 spans 14 residues, from the cysteine through the phenylalanine. This entry keeps only the CDR3 DNA: 42 bases, framed from base 1. The library was built by means of the immunoSEQ multiplex PCR assay. TCR beta CDR3 sequencing was performed on DNA from the cultured, isolated CD4+ T cells. As for how the authors treated the data: The analysis removed non-productive TCR sequences, trimmed reads to the CDR3 region, and retained only CDR3s that were 7 or more amino acids long. The MANAFEST web app was used to identify antigen-specific clonotypes by comparing expansion in peptide wells with expansion in reference cultures. To be called positive, a clone needed expansion at FDR<0.05 compared with the reference and with all other wells, an odds ratio greater than 5, and a frequency greater than 0.1% in two replicate wells. A clonotype was called cross-reactive if it was significantly expanded both in SARS-CoV-2 spike wells and in at least one common cold coronavirus spike condition. Levenshtein distance calculated with the stringdist R package was used to assess CDR3 similarity, and unrooted trees were constructed with ape in R 3.6.1. TCRdb provides this immuneACCESS table in a form limited to in-frame rearrangements. Some clones are lacking; in checked studies, under half of them reflect an unresolved V gene, and why the rest are absent is not known. Clone size and the V and J calls come from that table; the DNA yielded D and trimming. In this sample the table shows fewer than 40,000 clones, roughly 70% of which occur a single time. Clones ranked in the top ten supply around 21% of the sample.

In the ViraFEST assay, PBMC were stimulated with viral peptide pools, and TCR sequencing was then used to find antigen-specific CD4+ T cell clonotypes based on their expansion. After about 10 days of culture, CD4+ T cells were isolated with the EasySep CD4+ T cell isolation kit. None of the healthy vaccine recipients had a prior SARS-CoV-2 infection, which was confirmed by nucleocapsid antibody tests that came back negative both before and after vaccination. A few million PBMC per well were cultured with 8.5 to 10 ug/ml peptides in IMDM containing approximately 4.7% human AB serum, around 9.7 IU/ml IL-2 and gentamicin. On days 3 and 7, half of the culture medium was replaced with fresh IL-2-containing medium. Unless otherwise noted, each peptide stimulation condition was cultured in triplicate wells. Using Ficoll-Paque Plus gradient centrifugation, PBMC were separated from whole blood and then either used fresh or cryopreserved at -140C. The overlapping peptide pools covered the spike proteins of SARS-CoV-2 as well as those of the common cold coronaviruses HCoV-NL63, HCoV-OC43 and HCoV-229E. The QIAamp micro DNA kit was used to extract genomic DNA from the cultured CD4+ T cells.

The sample here was CD4+ T cells from PBMCs cultured with SARS-CoV-2 spike peptides, taken before COVID-19 vaccination. The sample's cell subset or site label, decoded: SARS-CoV-2 spike overlapping peptide pool stimulation. The sequence came from a human donor who received a COVID-19 vaccine. The chain couples TRBV2 to TRBJ1-3, with 9 junctional bases fitting TRBD1. The DNA sequence reads TGTGCCAGCGGACCGGGACAGGGTCGAAACACCATATATTTT. Its translation reads: CASGPGQGRNTIYF.